This T cell receptor (beta chain) was profiled in a study of blood T cell repertoires in COVID-19. The assay was immunoSEQ multiplex PCR, and TCRdb's table has in-frame clones only and misses some. The table has about 260,000 clones, 88% seen once. The V end was cut by 3 bases, the J end by 8 bases, with 13 bases between. This CDR3 has 13 residues. Germline CDR1 and CDR2: MDHEN and SYDVKM. Sample: peripheral blood. The gene calls are TRBV28 and TRBJ1-1, with D perhaps matching TRBD1 (6 bases). This receptor was identified in a human donor in a cohort sampled during active COVID-19. CDR3 amino acids: CASSFWAGVEAFF. The CDR3 DNA reads TGTGCCAGCAGTTTTTGGGCAGGGGTAGAAGCTTTCTTT. Supplemented by reference TRBV28 and TRBJ1-1, the full variable domain reads DVKVTQSSRYLVKRTGEKVFLECVQDMDHENMFWYRQDPGLGLRLIYFSYDVKMKEKGDIPEGYSVSREKKERFSLILESASTNQTSMYLCASSFWAGVEAFFGQGTRLTVV.